This T cell receptor (beta chain) was obtained from a study of blood T cells in healthy people across ages. The trim removed 0 bases at V and 6 bases at J, leaving 8 bases unmatched. The CDR3 is 16 amino acids. Per the germline V gene, CDR1 is SGDLS and CDR2 is YYNGEE. A second about 7 to 12 cycle PCR used barcoded and J-beta primers. TCRdb redid the calling of the 5' RACE reads with MiXCR, one entry per CDR3 protein. The repertoire holds 600,000 to 1,000,000 distinct CDR3 sequences, with roughly 50% as singletons. The sample was blood. The chain employs TRBV9 and TRBJ2-3, with 9 nucleotides matching TRBD2. This TCR came from a man aged 25 to 45 in good health. DNA for the CDR3: TGTGCCAGCAGCGTAGTCGCGCGGGAGGGTGGGGATACGCAGTATTTT. The encoded protein is CASSVVAREGGDTQYF. The entire variable domain, with the rest obtained from reference TRBV9 and TRBJ2-3, is as follows: DSGVTQTPKHLITATGQRVTLRCSPRSGDLSVYWYQQSLDQGLQFLIQYYNGEERAKGNILERFSAQQFPDLHSELNLSSLELGDSALYFCASSVVAREGGDTQYFGPGTRLTVL.